Given below is one T cell receptor (beta chain) in context. This record comes from a study of Ad26.COV2.S vaccination and SARS-CoV-2 variants. Assay: immunoSEQ multiplex PCR; the TCRdb copy retains only in-frame clones and omits some. The sample lists hundreds of thousands of clones, roughly nine tenths seen once, with 6.4% in the top ten. Specified treatment: 19 received Ad26.COV2.S at low or high dose, single or two shots; roughly five received placebo; per-sample allocation not given. Material that was analyzed had been drawn on day 63 after the first vaccine or placebo injection. The sequence was collected from a person aged 18-60 years who received the Ad26.COV2.S COVID-19 vaccine or a placebo. This sample comprised peripheral blood, obtained in a trial of Ad26.COV2.S vaccine versus placebo.

This CDR3 reads CASSQANRGGEKLFF. CDR3 bases: TGCGCCAGCAGCCAAGCGAACAGGGGTGGAGAAAAACTGTTTTTT. The rearrangement links TRBV4-1 to TRBJ1-4, with TRBD1 identical over 7 bases. This CDR3 spans 15 amino acids. Per germline, CDR1 MGHRA and CDR2 YSYEKL. Trimming at V came to 1 base and at J to 8 bases, leaving 7 bases not matched to a gene.